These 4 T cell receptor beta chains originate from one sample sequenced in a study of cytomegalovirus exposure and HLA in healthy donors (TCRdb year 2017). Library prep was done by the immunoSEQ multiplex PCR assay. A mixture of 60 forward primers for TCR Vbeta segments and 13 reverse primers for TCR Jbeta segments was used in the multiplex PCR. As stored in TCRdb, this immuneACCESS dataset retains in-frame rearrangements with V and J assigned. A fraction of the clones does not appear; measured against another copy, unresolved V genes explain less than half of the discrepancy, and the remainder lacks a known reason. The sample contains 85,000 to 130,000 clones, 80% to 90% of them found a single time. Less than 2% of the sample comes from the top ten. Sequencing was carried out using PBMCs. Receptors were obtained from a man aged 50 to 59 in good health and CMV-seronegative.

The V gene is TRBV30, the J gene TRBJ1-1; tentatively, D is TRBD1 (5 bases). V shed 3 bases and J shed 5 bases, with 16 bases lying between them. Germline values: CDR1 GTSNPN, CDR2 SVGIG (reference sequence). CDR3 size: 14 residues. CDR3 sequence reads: CAWRTGQGVTEAFF. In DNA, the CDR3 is TGTGCCTGGAGAACTGGGCAAGGGGTAACTGAAGCTTTCTTT.

The CDR3 region has the DNA TGTGCCAGCAGCTTATACAGGGACAATCAGCCCCAGCATTTT. Amino acid sequence: CASSLYRDNQPQHF. This sequence joins TRBV5-6 and TRBJ1-5, with a tentative D call TRBD1 (6 bases). CDR1 SGHDT and CDR2 YYEEEE come from the germline V gene. This CDR3 spans 14 amino acids. The V gene lost 2 bases and the J gene lost 3 bases, with 9 bases spanning the gap.

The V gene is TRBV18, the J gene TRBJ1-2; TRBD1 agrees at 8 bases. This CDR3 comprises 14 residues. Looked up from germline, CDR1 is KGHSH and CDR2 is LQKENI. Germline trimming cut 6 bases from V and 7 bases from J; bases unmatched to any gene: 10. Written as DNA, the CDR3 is TGTGCCAGCTCGGTGGACAGGGAAGGGACTGGCTACACCTTC. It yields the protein CASSVDREGTGYTF.

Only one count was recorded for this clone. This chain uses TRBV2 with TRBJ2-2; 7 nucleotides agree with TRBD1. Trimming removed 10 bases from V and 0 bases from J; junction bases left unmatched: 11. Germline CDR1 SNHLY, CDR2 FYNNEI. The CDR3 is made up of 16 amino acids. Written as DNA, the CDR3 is TGTGCCATCCCGAAAGGGACAGAAGCGAACACCGGGGAGCTGTTTTTT. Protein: CAIPKGTEANTGELFF.